These T cell receptor beta chains were read from a single sample in a study of CD8+ T cells in alopecia areata. The method was immunoSEQ multiplex PCR; TCRdb's version includes in-frame clones alone and lacks a portion of them. The sample includes approximately 140,000 clones, roughly nine tenths of them seen just once. The sequences come from CD8+ T cells sorted from blood, collected at week 4, from a patient treated with tofacitinib. The receptors were sampled from a human donor with alopecia areata. The CDR3 runs from the conserved cysteine through the conserved F or W. The D gene is left open where the match is weak. Size values are once, few and many counts, or a class for expanded clones, and some rows have none.

V gene	J gene	clone size	D gene	CDR3 DNA	CDR3 protein
TRBV28	TRBJ2-7	-	TRBD1	TGTGCCAGCGGTAAAACATACAGGGGGCCCTACGAGCAGTACTTC	CASGKTYRGPYEQYF
TRBV29-1	TRBJ1-2	-	-	TGCAGCGTTAAGGGTGACGGCTACACCTTC	CSVKGDGYTF
TRBV27	TRBJ2-3	-	-	TGTGCCAGCAGTTTCGGGGCCGATACGCAGTATTTT	CASSFGADTQYF
TRBV29-1	TRBJ1-1	-	-	TGCAGCGTTGAAGAGGGGTGGATGAACACTGAAGCTTTCTTT	CSVEEGWMNTEAFF
TRBV7-9	TRBJ2-3	-	TRBD1	TGTGCCAGCAGCTCCGGACAGGCCAACAACGACCCCCGCACAGATACGCAGTATTTT	CASSSGQANNDPRTDTQYF
TRBV9	TRBJ1-2	-	-	TGTGCCAGCAGCGTAGAGCCCAGCCACTATGGCTACACCTTC	CASSVEPSHYGYTF
TRBV25-1	TRBJ2-1	-	-	TGTGCCAGCAGTGTTGTTAGCTTCAATGAGCAGTTCTTC	CASSVVSFNEQFF
TRBV5-4	TRBJ1-5	few	-	TGTGCCAGCAGCTCGGACGGCAGGGGCAATCAGCCCCAGCATTTT	CASSSDGRGNQPQHF
TRBV19	TRBJ2-5	few	-	TGTGCCAGTAGTTCGAGGACACTCCAAGAGACCCAGTACTTC	CASSSRTLQETQYF
TRBV27	TRBJ2-7	-	-	TGTGCCAGCAGTTTACATTCACGCTACGAGCAGTACTTC	CASSLHSRYEQYF
TRBV2	TRBJ1-2	once	-	TGTGCCAGAGGAATTTCAGGACAGTACTATGGCTACACCTTC	CARGISGQYYGYTF
TRBV11-1	TRBJ2-2	-	TRBD2	TGTGCCAGCAGCTTAGATCCTAGCGGACGAATTACCGGGGAGCTGTTTTTT	CASSLDPSGRITGELFF
TRBV29-1	TRBJ2-1	few	-	TGCAGTCTCCTATTTGGGGGTTATGAGCAGTTCTTC	CSLLFGGYEQFF
TRBV27	TRBJ2-3	-	-	TGTGCCAGCAGTGATGGGCCAGATACGCAGTATTTT	CASSDGPDTQYF
TRBV29-1	TRBJ2-3	-	TRBD2	TGCAGTGTGGGCAGCGGGGCTGGAGGGGATACGCAGTATTTT	CSVGSGAGGDTQYF
TRBV11-2	TRBJ2-7	once	-	TGTGCCAGCAGCCCGGGGGCAGGGAGGCACGAGCAGTACTTC	CASSPGAGRHEQYF
TRBV4-1	TRBJ1-1	-	TRBD1	TGCGCCAGCAGCCGCTCCGGGACAGGGGAAAGAAACACTGAAGCTTTCTTT	CASSRSGTGERNTEAFF
TRBV29-1	TRBJ2-1	-	-	TGCAGCGTTGAATCCAATTACAATGAGCAGTTCTTC	CSVESNYNEQFF
TRBV10-2	TRBJ2-7	-	-	TGCGCCAGCAGTGCCGACCCCCACGAGCAGTACTTC	CASSADPHEQYF
TRBV27	TRBJ2-7	-	-	TGTGCCAGCAGTTTAGGGGAAAGGGCGGCCTCCTACGAGCAGTACTTC	CASSLGERAASYEQYF
TRBV9	TRBJ1-4	-	-	TGTGCCAGCAGCGTAGACAGTAATGAAAAACTGTTTTTT	CASSVDSNEKLFF
TRBV27	TRBJ2-7	-	-	TGTGCCAGCAGCAAGGGGTCCTACGAGCAGTACTTC	CASSKGSYEQYF
TRBV29-1	TRBJ2-7	-	-	TGCAGCGTAGTTCCCCAGGGACGAAACTCCTACGAGCAGTACTTC	CSVVPQGRNSYEQYF
TRBV7-3	TRBJ2-7	-	-	TGTGCCAGCAGCTTGACGAGCTCCTACGAGCAGTACTTC	CASSLTSSYEQYF